Sequencing of this T cell receptor beta chain was carried out in a study of shared clonotypes between healthy human individuals. It was into CD45RA+ naive and CD45RA-negative memory subsets that the CD4+ cells were split. Produced via immunoSEQ multiplex PCR; TCRdb's table is partial and in-frame only. The sample has about 980,000 clones, 76% seen once; the top ten hold 1.5%. Sequencing was performed on memory CD4+ T cells sorted from blood. Subset: CD45RA-negative fraction. The sequence was collected from a man aged 18 to 29 in good health.

The CDR3 nucleotides are TGTGCCAGCAGAAGTCTTTCCGGCTACACCTTC. Translating it yields CASRSLSGYTF. The chain joins TRBV27 to TRBJ1-2; D is ambiguous. The CDR3 totals 11 residues. V was clipped by 6 bases and J by 8 bases, with 10 bases between them. The germline V gene has CDR1 MNHEY and CDR2 SMNVEV (reference sequence).